This T cell receptor beta chain was observed in a study of blood T cell repertoires in COVID-19. Study as a whole: Acute-phase and convalescent COVID-19 samples originated in the United States, Italy and Spain. The cDNA or gDNA used as material had been derived from T cells, B-cell-depleted T cells, or PBMCs.

Study processing details: Estimation of nucleated cell counts relied on the amplification of reference gene primers. The method was immunoSEQ multiplex PCR; TCRdb's version includes in-frame clones alone and lacks a portion of them. For V, J and clone size, that table is used; D and trimming come from the DNA. The sample gives more than 90,000 clones, about three quarters of which show up once; roughly 6.2% is in the top ten. Trimming removed 0 bases from V and 2 bases from J, with 12 bases in between. There are 16 residues in the CDR3. CDR1 is SGHKS, CDR2 YYEKEE, per germline (reference sequence). Material for sequencing was peripheral blood. This chain links TRBV5-5 with TRBJ1-3; the D is unclear. This TCR derives from a man between 65 and 85 years old with acute or convalescent COVID-19. The CDR3 DNA reads as TGTGCCAGCAGCTTGGGGCTCCATAGCGCTGGAAACACCATATATTTT. Translating it yields CASSLGLHSAGNTIYF.